The T cell receptor (beta chain) under discussion was sequenced for a study of T cells in Graves' hyperthyroidism and ophthalmopathy. Study-level results: Expanded thyroid clonotypes (above 0.001) were mostly also found in blood.

The investigators amplified TCR beta CDR3 regions from RNA transcripts. First-round RT-PCR targeting the TCR CDR3 was performed with the HTBI primer set. TCRdb ran MiXCR on the multiplex PCR reads and lists one entry per CDR3 protein. The repertoire has about 350,000 distinct CDR3 sequences, more than 11% of them found once; the top ten carry 20% to 25%. This CDR3 region has 12 residues. CDR1 and CDR2 from the germline V gene are SQVTM and ANQGSEA. The V end lost 2 bases, the J end lost 2 bases, and 6 bases lay between the germline ends. This clonotype appeared a few times. Its antigen is undetermined. Lactation, pregnancy, other autoimmune disease or uncontrolled infection excluded patients.

The sample consisted of blood. The chain couples TRBV29-1 to TRBJ2-5; D is undetermined. This TCR was sampled from a woman in her 30s with Graves' hyperthyroidism. Written as DNA, the CDR3 is TGCAGCGTTGAATTACAGCAAGAGACCCAGTACTTC. Its translation: CSVELQQETQYF.